These 26 T cell receptor beta chains share one sample of origin, sequenced in a study of T-cell reconstitution after alpha-beta-depleted transplantation in children. These TCRs are of unknown antigen specificity. Study-level results: After one year, T-cell counts and TCRbeta diversity mostly came from new T cells.

Preparation of the TCRbeta library involved a method that used unique molecular identifiers. TCRdb reprocessed the PCR reads with MiXCR, giving one entry per CDR3 protein. The sample has some 300,000 distinct CDR3 sequences; roughly 8.2% are singletons. The input for sequencing was peripheral blood, taken 360 days after TCRalphabeta/CD19-depleted stem cell transplant. All receptors derive from a female patient aged 2 to 10 who had a stem cell transplant for Fanconi anemia, so the T cells may come from the graft donor.

This clonotype was counted ten times or more. The chain carries TRBV4-2 and TRBJ2-5; 8 bases are a match to TRBD2. Looked up from germline, CDR1 is LGHNA and CDR2 is YNFKEQ. V gave up 0 bases and J gave up 9 bases; unmatched junction bases: 12. This CDR3 has 16 residues. As DNA, the CDR3 is TGTGCCAGCAGCCAAGAGGTGATCCTAGCGGGTTCCGCCCAGTACTTC. Its translation is CASSQEVILAGSAQYF.

Ten or more counts support this clonotype. This chain uses TRBV7-2 with TRBJ2-5, with a tentative D call TRBD1 (6 bases). The length of the CDR3 is 14 residues. Looked up from germline, CDR1 is SGHTA and CDR2 is FQGNSA. The V and J ends lost 5 bases and 5 bases respectively, with 15 bases between them. The CDR3 DNA reads as TGTGCCAGCAGCGCTATGTGGGGGCCTGAGACCCAGTACTTC. Encoded protein: CASSAMWGPETQYF.

This clonotype occurred many times. This chain links TRBV9 with TRBJ2-7; 9 positions match TRBD1. Looked up from germline, CDR1 is SGDLS and CDR2 is YYNGEE. The CDR3 runs 15 residues. V shed 0 bases, J shed 2 bases, and the junction held 3 bases outside the gene matches. CDR3 DNA sequence: TGTGCCAGCAGCGTAGGGACAGGGGCTCCCTACGAGCAGTACTTC. Translating gives CASSVGTGAPYEQYF.

V usage is TRBV20-1 and J usage is TRBJ2-1; D not resolved. Trimming shortened V by 6 bases and J by 0 bases, and 15 bases separated the two germline ends. This CDR3 has 15 amino acids. CDR1 and CDR2 from the germline V gene are DFQATT and SNEGSKA (reference sequence). CDR3 DNA: TGCAGTGCCGAGATCCTAACAGACTCCTACAATGAGCAGTTCTTC. This encodes CSAEILTDSYNEQFF.

This clonotype was detected ten times or more. J is TRBJ1-2 and V is TRBV10-3, with a weak D call TRBD1 (5 bases). Germline CDR1 is ENHRY and CDR2 is SYGVKD. The CDR3 has 15 amino acids. V gave up 6 bases and J gave up 2 bases, with 16 bases separating them. The CDR3 sequence is CAIRSTGLANYGYTF. CDR3 bases: TGTGCCATCAGGTCCACAGGACTTGCGAACTATGGCTACACCTTC.

In this sample, this clonotype turned up a few times. This chain links TRBV6-1 with TRBJ2-1; 11 nucleotides match TRBD1. V dropped 6 bases and J dropped 8; count of bases not matched to a gene: 9. CDR1 and CDR2 from the germline V gene are MNHNS and SASEGT. This CDR3 is built from 15 residues. CDR3 DNA: TGTGCCAGCAGCCTGGGACAGGGGGTGGGCGATGAGCAGTTCTTC. It codes for CASSLGQGVGDEQFF.

The chain combines TRBV19 with TRBJ2-1; D is perhaps TRBD1 (5 bases). The CDR3 runs to 11 residues. The germline V gene encodes CDR1 LNHDA and CDR2 SQIVND (reference sequence). V was clipped by 5 bases and J by 10 bases, with 9 bases between them. Here the CDR3 reads CASSARQEQFF. The CDR3 region has the DNA TGTGCCAGTAGTGCTAGACAGGAGCAGTTCTTC.

This chain connects TRBV2 to TRBJ1-1; tentatively, D is TRBD1 (5 bases). Trimming pared 6 bases from V and 10 bases from J, leaving 15 bases between. The CDR3 runs 12 residues. Germline loops: CDR1 SNHLY, CDR2 FYNNEI. The CDR3 region has the DNA TGTGCCAGCAGGCAGGGTGGGTCCCTAGCTTTCTTT. Translating it yields CASRQGGSLAFF.

This chain uses TRBV20-1 with TRBJ2-1, with D possibly TRBD2 on 7 matching bases. The V end lost 3 bases, the J end lost 0 bases, and 18 bases lay between the germline ends. CDR3 length: 17 amino acids. Germline V gene lookup returns CDR1 DFQATT and CDR2 SNEGSKA (reference sequence). CDR3 coding DNA: TGCAGTGCTAGTGCAGGTGGGGGGGCTAGCTCCTACAATGAGCAGTTCTTC. Translated: CSASAGGGASSYNEQFF.

Regarding this clonotype: The CDR3 end shows no conserved phenylalanine or tryptophan, and so a read error is likely. The chain is built from TRBV7-9 and TRBJ2-5, with D perhaps matching TRBD1 (5 bases). With 4 bases removed from V and 5 bases from J, the gap between germline ends came to 14 bases. This CDR3 contains 14 residues. Germline lookup yields CDR1 SEHNR and CDR2 FQNEAQ (reference sequence). The chain's CDR3 is CASSSRTFGETQYL. CDR3 coding DNA: TGTGCCAGCAGCTCTAGGACATTTGGGGAGACCCAGTACTTG.

This clonotype came up many times. The V and J genes are TRBV7-7 and TRBJ2-1; 8 bases are a match to TRBD1. From germline, CDR1 is SSHAT and CDR2 FNYEAQ (reference sequence). J lost 15 bases, V lost 4 bases, and 5 bases had no gene match. This CDR3 has 11 residues. CDR3 residues: CASSSGQGVFF. The CDR3 DNA reads TGTGCCAGCAGCTCAGGACAGGGTGTGTTCTTC. Drawing the rest from reference TRBV7-7 and TRBJ2-1, the complete variable domain is GAGVSQSPRYKVTKRGQDVTLRCDPISSHATLYWYQQALGQGPEFLTYFNYEAQPDKSGLPSDRFSAERPEGSISTLTIQRTEQRDSAMYRCASSSGQGVFFGPGTRLTVL.

This clonotype was detected a few times. The chain is built from TRBV19 and TRBJ2-1; D uncertain. This CDR3 has 14 amino acids. Germline V gene sequence: CDR1 LNHDA, CDR2 SQIVND (reference sequence). V lost 5 bases, J lost 0 bases, and 8 bases lay in between. The chain's CDR3 is CASSRQDSYNEQFF. The DNA of the CDR3 is TGTGCCAGTAGTCGTCAGGACTCCTACAATGAGCAGTTCTTC. The full variable domain, its missing parts supplied by reference TRBV19 and TRBJ2-1, is DGGITQSPKYLFRKEGQNVTLSCEQNLNHDAMYWYRQDPGQGLRLIYYSQIVNDFQKGDIAEGYSVSREKKESFPLTVTSAQKNPTAFYLCASSRQDSYNEQFFGPGTRLTVL.

The table lists this clonotype with many counts. J is TRBJ1-1 and V is TRBV6-1, with 7 bases lining up with TRBD1. V lost 9 bases and J lost 4; bases outside the gene matches: 8. Germline values: CDR1 MNHNS, CDR2 SASEGT. This CDR3 contains 13 residues. The CDR3 DNA reads as TGTGCCAGTCGAGGAGGGGGCATCACTGAAGCTTTCTTT. Translating gives CASRGGGITEAFF.

V gene TRBV11-2 combines with J gene TRBJ2-3, with D perhaps TRBD1 or TRBD2 (6 bases each). In germline, CDR1 is SGHAT, CDR2 FQNNGV. The CDR3 has 15 residues. Trimming removed 5 bases at V and 3 bases at J, with 15 bases between. This CDR3 is CASSHREVRTDTQYF. CDR3 nucleotide sequence: TGTGCCAGCAGCCACAGGGAGGTCCGTACAGATACGCAGTATTTT. Combining the CDR3 with reference TRBV11-2 and TRBJ2-3 gives the whole variable domain EAGVAQSPRYKIIEKRQSVAFWCNPISGHATLYWYQQILGQGPKLLIQFQNNGVVDDSQLPKDRFSAERLKGVDSTLKIQPAKLEDSAVYLCASSHREVRTDTQYFGPGTRLTVL.

This clonotype was detected many times. The chain links TRBV13 to TRBJ2-5; D remains ambiguous. CDR1 and CDR2 from the germline V gene are PRHDT and FYEKMQ (reference sequence). Trimming took 5 bases from V and 9 from J, leaving 10 bases between them. The CDR3 spans 11 residues. CDR3 DNA: TGTGCCAGCAGCGCCCAAGGATCCCAGTACTTC. The encoded protein is CASSAQGSQYF.

This clonotype was seen at least ten times. The V gene is TRBV20-1, the J gene TRBJ2-7; TRBD2 matches 7 bases. The CDR3 loop spans 13 amino acids. CDR1 DFQATT and CDR2 SNEGSKA come from the germline V gene (reference sequence). V gave up 5 bases and J gave up 6 bases; unmatched junction bases: 10. CDR3 in amino acids: CSARDYGGSEQYF. CDR3 sequence (DNA): TGCAGTGCTCGGGACTATGGGGGATCCGAGCAGTACTTC.

This chain links TRBV4-2 with TRBJ2-1; D not resolved. V was shortened by 9 bases and J by 1 base, with 19 bases between the two germline ends. The CDR3 is made up of 16 amino acids. Germline assignment: CDR1 LGHNA and CDR2 YNFKEQ. The CDR3 spells CARGPRFASSYNEQFF. The CDR3 coding sequence is TGTGCCAGGGGCCCCAGGTTCGCTTCGTCCTACAATGAGCAGTTCTTC.

This clonotype was detected once. This chain connects TRBV3-1 to TRBJ2-3; D is uncertain. The germline V gene encodes CDR1 LGHDT and CDR2 YNNKEL (reference sequence). The CDR3 has 15 residues. The V end was cut by 4 bases, the J end by 3 bases, with 14 bases between. Here the CDR3 DNA reads TGTGCCAGCAGCCCGTTCGGGCGCAGGACAGATACGCAGTATTTT. Protein: CASSPFGRRTDTQYF.

The sample holds a few counts of this clonotype. This CDR3 reads CASNWAGELFF. The CDR3 nucleotides are TGTGCCAGCAATTGGGCCGGGGAGCTGTTTTTT. The V gene is TRBV2, the J gene TRBJ2-2; D is ambiguous. The CDR3 spans 11 residues. Germline CDR1 SNHLY, CDR2 FYNNEI. Trimming shortened V by 7 bases and J by 6 bases, and 6 bases separated the two germline ends.

The chain is built from TRBV7-9 and TRBJ1-2; the D gene is possibly TRBD1 (5 bases). The CDR3 spans 13 residues. CDR1 and CDR2 from the germline V gene are SEHNR and FQNEAQ (reference sequence). V was shortened by 10 bases and J by 7 bases, with 19 bases between the two germline ends. The CDR3 nucleotides are TGTGCCACCTTAAGGCAGGGAGGGTTTGGCTACACCTTC. It encodes CATLRQGGFGYTF.

This chain connects TRBV2 to TRBJ1-1; D gene uncertain. The CDR3 runs 12 residues. CDR1 is SNHLY and CDR2 is FYNNEI in the germline V gene. Trimming shortened V by 10 bases and J by 0 bases, and 9 bases separated the two germline ends. CDR3 amino acids: CATRPMNTEAFF. The CDR3 DNA reads as TGTGCCACCAGACCGATGAACACTGAAGCTTTCTTT. Filled out from reference TRBV2 and TRBJ1-1, the complete variable domain reads EPEVTQTPSHQVTQMGQEVILRCVPISNHLYFYWYRQILGQKVEFLVSFYNNEISEKSEIFDDQFSVERPDGSNFTLKIRSTKLEDSAMYFCATRPMNTEAFFGQGTRLTVV.

CDR3 bases: TGTGCCAGCAGCTTCCCGGAACAGGGAGCGGGGACTGAAGCTTTCTTT. Its protein is CASSFPEQGAGTEAFF. This chain links TRBV7-9 with TRBJ1-1, with D possibly being TRBD1 (6 bases). V was shortened by 3 bases and J by 5 bases, with 19 bases between the two germline ends. Germline CDR1 reads SEHNR; CDR2 reads FQNEAQ (reference sequence). This CDR3 is built from 16 residues.

The chain couples TRBV6-1 to TRBJ2-1; possibly TRBD1 or TRBD2 for D (6 bases each). CDR3 size: 15 residues. Germline values: CDR1 MNHNS, CDR2 SASEGT. V lost 6 bases and J lost 9, with 21 bases in between. The CDR3 nucleotides read TGTGCCAGCAGCCACAGGGAGGTTACCCAATTTGAGCAGTTCTTC. This translates into CASSHREVTQFEQFF.

This clonotype occurred many times. The chain's CDR3 is CASSSAGNTEAFF. The CDR3 bases are TGTGCCAGCAGCTCCGCAGGGAACACTGAAGCTTTCTTT. The chain uses TRBV7-2 and TRBJ1-1; no firm D call. Trimming stripped 4 bases from V and 1 base from J, with 7 bases between. The germline V gene has CDR1 SGHTA and CDR2 FQGNSA. CDR3 length: 13 amino acids.

The rearrangement uses TRBV6-2 or TRBV6-3 and TRBJ2-7; D gene uncertain. The V gene lost 2 bases and the J gene lost 6 bases, with 8 bases spanning the gap. Germline V CDR1 and CDR2: MNHEY, SVGEGT. The CDR3 spans 12 residues. In DNA, the CDR3 is TGTGCCAGCAGTTACCCCCAATCCGAGCAGTACGTC. It codes for CASSYPQSEQYV.

This clonotype has ten or more counts. The CDR3 DNA follows: TGTGCCAGCAGCTTTTGGGAGGGGGCTGAAGCTTTCTTT. Protein sequence: CASSFWEGAEAFF. V and J are TRBV7-9 and TRBJ1-1, with D perhaps TRBD1 (6 bases). Germline-derived CDR1 and CDR2 are SEHNR and FQNEAQ (reference sequence). The CDR3 sequence is 13 residues long. Trimming shortened V by 3 bases and J by 6 bases, and 11 bases separated the two germline ends. The full variable domain, its missing parts supplied by reference TRBV7-9 and TRBJ1-1, is DTGVSQNPRHKITKRGQNVTFRCDPISEHNRLYWYRQTLGQGPEFLTYFQNEAQLEKSRLLSDRFSAERPKGSFSTLEIQRTEQGDSAMYLCASSFWEGAEAFFGQGTRLTVV.